This TCR beta chain is drawn from a study of T-cell reconstitution after alpha-beta-depleted transplantation in children. Unique molecular identifiers were built into the TCRbeta library. TCRdb re-analysed the PCR reads in MiXCR, keeping a single row per CDR3 protein. The data show 250,000 to 300,000 distinct CDR3 sequences, with roughly 9.1% seen just once and 7.5% held by the top ten. The V gene's germline CDR1 is LGHNA and CDR2 YSLEER. This CDR3 has 13 amino acids. V lost 2 bases, J lost 4 bases, and 0 bases stayed unmatched. This clonotype came up many times. This specimen consisted of PBMCs, obtained before TCRalphabeta/CD19-depleted stem cell transplant. V gene TRBV4-3 combines with J gene TRBJ2-3, with 7 bases aligning to TRBD1. The source of this sequence is a boy under three years old with acute myeloid leukemia, due to receive a stem cell transplant. The CDR3 sequence is CASSQQGADTQYF. In nucleotides, the CDR3 is TGCGCCAGCAGCCAACAGGGGGCAGATACGCAGTATTTT.